This T cell receptor (beta chain) was captured in a study of T cell responses to AZD1222 COVID-19 vaccine (dated by TCRdb to the early 2020s). Looking at the study overall: A total of over 230 trial participants underwent TCR sequencing, of whom nearly 210 had received two doses of AZD1222 and about 25 had received two doses of the MenACWY control vaccine. Trial participants were enrolled by age into subgroups of 18-55, 56-69 and 70-plus years, and about 150, 27 and 61 TCR-sequenced participants, respectively, were included in these subgroups.

In the case of this clone: Its antigen is still unknown. No much larger clone is present one base from it, and per-base qualities are unavailable.

The CDR3 regions of human TCRbeta chains were analyzed by immunosequencing. As for the authors' bioinformatics: Repertoire TCRs were matched against a reference library of SARS-CoV-2-specific TCRs generated with the MIRA antigen-specificity platform. Breadth meant the fraction of unique TCRs that were SARS-CoV-2-associated, whereas depth meant the fraction of total T cells that were SARS-CoV-2-associated. Using the MIRA data, every spike-specific TCR was mapped to the spike region that the TCR reacted to and assigned to either a CD4 or a CD8 class. Log10-transformed breadth and depth values were compared by one-way ANOVA with Sidak's multiple comparisons tests. TCRdb limited this immuneACCESS table to in-frame rearrangements with V and J called. A share of clones is missing; checked studies link under half to unresolved V genes, and the rest is unexplained. V, J and clone size derive from that table, while D and trimming were established from the DNA sequence. In this sample the table shows about 70,000 clones, 90% of which occur a single time. The ten largest account for 3.3% of the sample.

The intended sense of this specimen's time point label: about 28 days (+/-7) after the second vaccine dose. AZD1222 recipients whose second dose came at about 4 weeks and those whose second dose came at about 12 weeks were combined into one group, since spike-specific TCR depth and breadth did not differ between the two schedules. Vaccinee samples came from UK trials COV001 and COV002, including a single-blind randomized controlled phase 2/3 trial of AZD1222 (ChAdOx1 nCoV-19) in healthy adults. For TCRbeta chain sequencing, PBMC samples were collected from trial participants at day 0 and at day 28 after the second dose. What the work shows at the level of the full study, not this receptor alone: Conclusions about previously exposed vaccinees are limited because only five to seven AZD1222 recipients were SARS-CoV-2 seropositive at baseline. Participants were mostly white British and included more females than males, and it was suggested by the authors that clonal diversity may have been underestimated. In the small 56-69-year group, the increase in depth fell short of significance, most likely because of low power. Because no day 14 peak-response samples were available, the repertoires could be characterized only after the peak T cell response. Spike-specific TCR breadth and depth rose significantly after two AZD1222 doses compared with day 0 and with MenACWY recipients. Nearly half of unique spike-specific TCRs reportedly recognized epitopes outside regions mutated in the B.1.351 and B.1.1.7 variants. The vaccine-associated CD4 TCRs covered the entire spike protein, and the dominant responses fell in regions 160-218 and 743-854.

A distance of 12 bases separates the germline ends of V and J, which lose 2 bases and 8 bases respectively. The CDR3 measures 13 amino acids from cysteine to phenylalanine. Kept here is only the CDR3 DNA, which spans 39 bases and is read in frame from base 1. Per the germline V gene, SGHTA is the CDR1 and FQGNSA is the CDR2. The sequences come from peripheral blood, collected 28 days after the second AZD1222 dose. Here the chain combines TRBV7-2 and TRBJ1-2; the D gene is perhaps TRBD1, on 6 matching bases. The receptor comes from an adult who received the AZD1222 COVID-19 vaccine. The DNA sequence is given as TGTGCCAGCAGCTTACTCCCCGGACAGGGCTACACCTTC. This sequence encodes CASSLLPGQGYTF.